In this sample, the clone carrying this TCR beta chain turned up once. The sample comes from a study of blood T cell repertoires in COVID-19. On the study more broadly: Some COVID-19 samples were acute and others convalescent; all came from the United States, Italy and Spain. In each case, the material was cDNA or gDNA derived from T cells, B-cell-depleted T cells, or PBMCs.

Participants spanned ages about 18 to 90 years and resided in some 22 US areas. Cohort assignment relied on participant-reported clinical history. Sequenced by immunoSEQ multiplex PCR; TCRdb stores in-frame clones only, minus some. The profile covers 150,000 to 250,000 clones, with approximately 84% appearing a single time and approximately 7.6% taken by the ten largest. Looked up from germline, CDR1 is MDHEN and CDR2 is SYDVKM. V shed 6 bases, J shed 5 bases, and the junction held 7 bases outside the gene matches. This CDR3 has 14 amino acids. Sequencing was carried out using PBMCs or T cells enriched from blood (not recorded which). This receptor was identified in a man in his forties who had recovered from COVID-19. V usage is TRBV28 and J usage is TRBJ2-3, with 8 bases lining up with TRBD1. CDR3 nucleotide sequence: TGTGCCAGCAGGTTGACAGGGGCGAGAGATACGCAGTATTTT. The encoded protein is CASRLTGARDTQYF. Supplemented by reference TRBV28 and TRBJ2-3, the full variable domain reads DVKVTQSSRYLVKRTGEKVFLECVQDMDHENMFWYRQDPGLGLRLIYFSYDVKMKEKGDIPEGYSVSREKKERFSLILESASTNQTSMYLCASRLTGARDTQYFGPGTRLTVL.